These 19 T cell receptor beta chains came from one sample sequenced in a study of blood T cell repertoires in COVID-19. Profiling relied on immunoSEQ multiplex PCR, and the TCRdb table lists in-frame clones only, not all of them. The data contain 30,000 to 45,000 clones, around four fifths of them singletons. Sequences were obtained from peripheral blood. The receptors derive from a man between 65 and 85 years old with acute or convalescent COVID-19.

The chain employs TRBV6-2 or TRBV6-3 and TRBJ1-2, with 7 bases that match TRBD1. V lost 4 bases and J lost 3; bases outside the gene matches: 11. The length of the CDR3 is 16 residues. CDR1 MNHEY and CDR2 SVGEGT come from the germline V gene. The CDR3 loop is CASSSDRAHEYYGYTF. The CDR3 coding sequence is TGTGCCAGCAGTTCCGACAGGGCCCACGAGTACTATGGCTACACCTTC.

The rearrangement uses TRBV18 and TRBJ2-7; a weak D match, TRBD1 (6 bases). The CDR3 covers 12 residues. Per the germline V gene, CDR1 is KGHSH and CDR2 is LQKENI. The ends were cut back, 4 bases at V and 4 bases at J, with 8 bases in the middle. The CDR3 loop reads CASSQDSYEQYF. DNA of the CDR3: TGTGCCAGCTCACAGGACAGTTACGAGCAGTACTTC.

The chain has TRBV6-2 or TRBV6-3 and TRBJ1-6, with TRBD1 identical over 10 bases. CDR1 and CDR2 from the germline V gene are MNHEY and SVGEGT. The CDR3 consists of 14 residues. With 6 bases clipped from V and 11 bases from J, the junction kept 7 bases outside the gene matches. The CDR3 bases are TGTGCCAGCAGCTCCGGGGGACAGGGGACACCCCTCCACTTT. Its protein is CASSSGGQGTPLHF.

V usage is TRBV4-3 and J usage is TRBJ2-7, with 8 nucleotides matching TRBD1. Losses at the gene ends were 0 bases for V and 2 bases for J; bases not matched to a gene: 3. This CDR3 is 15 amino acids long. Germline V lookup: CDR1 LGHNA, CDR2 YSLEER. CDR3 amino acids: CASSQDGTGAYEQYF. In DNA, the CDR3 is TGCGCCAGCAGCCAAGACGGGACAGGAGCCTACGAGCAGTACTTC.

The CDR3 bases are TGCAGTGCTAGTACTAGCGCGTACAATGAGCAGTTCTTC. Residues: CSASTSAYNEQFF. The rearrangement links TRBV20-1 to TRBJ2-1; 7 bases match TRBD2. Germline V gene sequence: CDR1 DFQATT, CDR2 SNEGSKA (reference sequence). The length of the CDR3 is 13 residues. The V and J ends lost 3 bases and 4 bases, in that order; junction bases with no gene match: 3.

The gene calls are TRBV6-4 and TRBJ2-3, with 9 nucleotides matching TRBD1. Germline CDR1 reads MRHNA; CDR2 reads SNTAGT. The trim removed 3 bases at V and 5 bases at J, leaving 3 bases unmatched. The CDR3 runs to 14 residues. The CDR3 coding sequence is TGTGCCAGCAGTGAACAGGGGGCTGGAGATACGCAGTATTTT. Its protein product is CASSEQGAGDTQYF.

V gene TRBV28 combines with J gene TRBJ1-2, with D possibly TRBD1 on 5 matching bases. Trimming cost V 2 bases and J 6 bases, with 10 bases left between them. Germline assignment: CDR1 MDHEN and CDR2 SYDVKM. CDR3 size: 13 residues. The CDR3 sequence: CASSLRPGNGYTF. The CDR3 DNA follows: TGTGCCAGCAGTTTAAGGCCAGGGAATGGCTACACCTTC.

The DNA for the CDR3 is TGTGCCAGCTCACCAACGACAGGGGACAATTCACCCCTCCACTTT. It specifies CASSPTTGDNSPLHF. The chain combines TRBV18 with TRBJ1-6; 8 bases line up with TRBD1. The CDR3 runs to 15 residues. The germline V gene encodes CDR1 KGHSH and CDR2 LQKENI. After removal of 2 bases from V and 7 bases from J, the junction contained 4 bases not matched to a gene.

This clone is a singleton in its sample. The V and J genes are TRBV24-1 and TRBJ1-2, with D uncertain. CDR1 is KGHDR, CDR2 SFDVKD, per germline. Trimming left V 4 bases short and J 5 bases short, with 7 bases between. The CDR3 totals 12 residues. In nucleotides, the CDR3 is TGTGCCACCAGTGAGGCCAGATATGGCTACACCTTC. It yields the protein CATSEARYGYTF.

This chain connects TRBV6-5 to TRBJ2-5; 8 positions agree with TRBD1. Unmatched junction bases numbered 9, after V lost 2 bases and J lost 7 bases. Germline V gene data show CDR1 as MNHEY and CDR2 as SVGAGI. The CDR3 has 15 residues. The DNA of the CDR3 is TGTGCCAGCAGTTACCAGGGGGCCATCACGTTGACCCAGTACTTC. As protein: CASSYQGAITLTQYF.

CDR3 region: CASSRGMGEQYF. The CDR3 DNA sequence: TGCGCCAGCAGCAGGGGAATGGGCGAGCAGTACTTC. This rearrangement joins TRBV10-1 to TRBJ2-7; the D gene is possibly TRBD1 (6 bases). V was pared by 6 bases and J by 6 bases, with 12 bases between. CDR1 WNHNN and CDR2 SYGVQD come from the germline V gene (reference sequence). This CDR3 comprises 12 residues.

The chain is built from TRBV6-2 or TRBV6-3 and TRBJ2-3; 14 nucleotides agree with TRBD2. This CDR3 has 17 amino acids. With 4 bases clipped from V and 0 bases from J, the junction kept 3 bases outside the gene matches. Germline V CDR1 and CDR2: MNHEY, SVGEGT. The CDR3 DNA sequence: TGTGCCAGCAGTTCCGGGACTAGCGGGGGTAGCACAGATACGCAGTATTTT. Translated: CASSSGTSGGSTDTQYF.

This chain links TRBV27 with TRBJ1-5; 9 bases match TRBD1. Germline V lookup: CDR1 MNHEY, CDR2 SMNVEV (reference sequence). This CDR3 spans 14 amino acids. V was clipped by 6 bases and J by 7 bases; unmatched bases: 7. The CDR3: CASRLQGASQPQHF. Here the CDR3 DNA reads TGTGCCAGCAGGTTACAGGGGGCAAGCCAGCCCCAGCATTTT.

The chain is built from TRBV7-8 and TRBJ1-2; 7 bases are a match to TRBD1. Germline lookup yields CDR1 SGHVS and CDR2 FQNEAQ. Trimming at V came to 4 bases and at J to 6 bases, leaving 5 bases not matched to a gene. The CDR3 extends over 13 amino acids. The CDR3 sequence: CASSYDRDDGYTF. CDR3 DNA sequence: TGTGCCAGCAGCTATGACAGGGACGATGGCTACACCTTC.

A single count supports this clone. V gene TRBV19 combines with J gene TRBJ2-5; 7 bases line up with TRBD1. The CDR3 runs 15 residues. V gave up 6 bases and J gave up 0 bases; unmatched junction bases: 7. The germline CDR1 and CDR2 sequences are LNHDA and SQIVND (reference sequence). The DNA of the CDR3 is TGTGCCAGTAGACGCCGGGACAGTAACCAAGAGACCCAGTACTTC. It codes for CASRRRDSNQETQYF.

V and J are TRBV4-3 and TRBJ2-3, with 8 bases that match TRBD1. V dropped 0 bases and J dropped 3; count of bases not matched to a gene: 8. This CDR3 is built from 17 residues. CDR1 and CDR2 from the germline V gene are LGHNA and YSLEER. CDR3 loop: CASSQETRGHRTDTQYF. CDR3 coding DNA: TGCGCCAGCAGCCAAGAAACCAGGGGGCATAGGACAGATACGCAGTATTTT.

In this sample, this clone turned up a few times. Other nucleotide sequences from this sample produce the same CDR3. V usage is TRBV12-3 or TRBV12-4 and J usage is TRBJ1-5; no reliable D call. V was shortened by 0 bases and J by 6 bases, with 6 bases between the two germline ends. CDR3 length equals 13 residues. CDR3 residues: CASSLALGQPQHF. CDR3 nucleotide sequence: TGTGCCAGCAGTTTAGCGCTCGGTCAGCCCCAGCATTTT.

The rearrangement uses TRBV18 and TRBJ2-5; the D is unclear. V dropped 5 bases and J dropped 0 bases, with 4 bases sitting between them. Germline CDR1 KGHSH, CDR2 LQKENI. This CDR3 is built from 12 residues. The CDR3 protein is CASSTNQETQYF. CDR3 bases: TGTGCCAGCTCAACAAACCAAGAGACCCAGTACTTC. Full variable domain (missing parts from reference TRBV18 and TRBJ2-5): NAGVMQNPRHLVRRRGQEARLRCSPMKGHSHVYWYRQLPEEGLKFMVYLQKENIIDESGMPKERFSAEFPKEGPSILRIQQVVRGDSAAYFCASSTNQETQYFGPGTRLLVL.

The chain combines TRBV6-5 with TRBJ2-3, with 7 bases that match TRBD2. V trimming: 6 bases; J trimming: 6 bases; junction bases outside the gene matches: 12. CDR3 length: 15 amino acids. The germline V gene encodes CDR1 MNHEY and CDR2 SVGAGI. This chain's CDR3 is CASRSGLFGPDTQYF. The CDR3 nucleotides are TGTGCCAGCAGATCGGGACTATTCGGACCGGATACGCAGTATTTT.